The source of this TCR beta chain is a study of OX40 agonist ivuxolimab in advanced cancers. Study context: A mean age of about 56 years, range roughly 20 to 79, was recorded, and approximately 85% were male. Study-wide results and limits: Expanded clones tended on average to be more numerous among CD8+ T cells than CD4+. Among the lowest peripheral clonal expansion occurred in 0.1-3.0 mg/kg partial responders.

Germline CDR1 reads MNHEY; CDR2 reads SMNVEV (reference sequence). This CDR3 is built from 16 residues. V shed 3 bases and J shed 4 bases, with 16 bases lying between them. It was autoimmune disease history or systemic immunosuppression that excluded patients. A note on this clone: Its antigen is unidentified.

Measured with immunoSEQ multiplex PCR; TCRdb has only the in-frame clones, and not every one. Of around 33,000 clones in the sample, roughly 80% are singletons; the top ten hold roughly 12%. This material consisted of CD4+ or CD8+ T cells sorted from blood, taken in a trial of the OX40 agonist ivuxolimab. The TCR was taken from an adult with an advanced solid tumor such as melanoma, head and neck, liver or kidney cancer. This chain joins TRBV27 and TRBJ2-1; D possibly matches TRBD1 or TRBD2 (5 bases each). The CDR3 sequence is CASSFRPAGGYNEQFF. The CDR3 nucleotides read TGTGCCAGCAGTTTTCGCCCTGCTGGGGGTTACAATGAGCAGTTCTTC.